This T cell receptor beta chain was obtained from a study of T cell responses to AZD1222 COVID-19 vaccine (TCRdb year 2021). Looking at the study overall: Because spike-specific TCR depth and breadth did not differ between the two schedules, AZD1222 recipients who got a second dose at roughly 4 weeks were pooled with those who got a second dose at roughly 12 weeks. A total of about 230 trial participants underwent TCR sequencing, of whom about 210 received two doses of AZD1222 and 26 received two doses of the MenACWY control vaccine. Trial participants were enrolled by age into 18-55, 56-69 and 70-plus year subgroups, with 148, 28 and 57 TCR-sequenced participants respectively.

A few counts support this clone. It has no known antigen specificity. No base-level quality is on record; no much larger clone is a single base apart. The sample's time point, from its label and the paper: baseline before first vaccination. Vaccinee samples were obtained from the UK trials COV001 and COV002, which included a single-blind randomized controlled phase 2/3 trial of AZD1222 (ChAdOx1 nCoV-19) in healthy adults. For TCRbeta chain sequencing, PBMC samples were collected from trial participants at day 0 and at day 28 after the second dose. Taken from cysteine to phenylalanine, the CDR3 has 15 residues. The kept DNA is CDR3 alone, 45 bases in frame from the first base. From a lookup of the germline V gene, CDR1 and CDR2 are SGHVS and FQNEAQ. Trimmed from V: 1 base; trimmed from J: 4 bases; junction bases lacking a gene match: 6. The CDR3 regions of human TCRbeta chains were subjected to immunosequencing. In the paper's pipeline: Repertoire TCRs were checked for matches against a reference library of SARS-CoV-2-specific TCRs that had been generated using the MIRA antigen-specificity platform. Breadth was defined as the fraction of unique TCRs that were SARS-CoV-2-associated, and depth was defined as the fraction of total T cells that were SARS-CoV-2-associated. Each spike-specific TCR was assigned to its reactive spike region and to a CD4 or CD8 class using the MIRA data. Log10-transformed breadth and depth values were compared by one-way ANOVA with Sidak's multiple comparisons tests. The table comes from immuneACCESS by way of TCRdb, which keeps in-frame sequences with V and J called. Part of the clones is missing from these tables; in studies checked, under half for an unresolved V gene and the rest for unknown reasons. The V and J calls and clone size come from that table; D and trimming were worked out from the DNA. The sample contains 100,000 or so clones, approximately 96% of them found a single time. The biggest ten clones account for approximately 2.2% of the sample.

Points the paper makes about the study in general: Reportedly, close to half of the unique spike-specific TCRs recognized epitopes lying outside the regions that are mutated in the B.1.351 and B.1.1.7 variants. Conclusions about previously exposed vaccinees are limited, since just 6 or 7 AZD1222 recipients were seropositive for SARS-CoV-2 at baseline. Most participants were white British and females outnumbered males, and the authors suggested that clonal diversity may have been underestimated. After two AZD1222 doses, spike-specific TCR breadth and depth were significantly higher than at day 0 and than in MenACWY recipients. Because no day 14 peak-response samples were available, repertoires were characterized only after the peak T cell response. The whole spike protein was spanned by vaccine-associated CD4 TCRs, and dominant responses were seen in regions 160-218 and 743-854. In the small 56-69-year group, the increase in depth fell short of significance, most likely because of low power.

The chain couples TRBV7-8 to TRBJ1-2, with TRBD1 matching 7 junction bases. The source of this sequence is an adult in good health. The material sequenced was peripheral blood, taken on day 0 of AZD1222 vaccination. This receptor has the CDR3 CASSLGAGGGYGYTF. In nucleotide form, the sequence is TGTGCCAGCAGCTTAGGGGCAGGGGGTGGCTATGGCTACACCTTC.